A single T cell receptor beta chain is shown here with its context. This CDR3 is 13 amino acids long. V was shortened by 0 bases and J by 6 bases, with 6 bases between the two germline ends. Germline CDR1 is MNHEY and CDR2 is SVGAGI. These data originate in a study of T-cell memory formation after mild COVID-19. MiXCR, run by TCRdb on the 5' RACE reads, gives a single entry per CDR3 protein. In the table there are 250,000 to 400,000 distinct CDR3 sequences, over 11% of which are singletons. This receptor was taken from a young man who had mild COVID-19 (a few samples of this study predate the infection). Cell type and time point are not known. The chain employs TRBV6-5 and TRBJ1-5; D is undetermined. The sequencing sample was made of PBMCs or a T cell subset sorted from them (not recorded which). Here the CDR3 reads CASSYSISQPQHF. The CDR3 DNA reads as TGTGCCAGCAGTTACTCGATAAGTCAGCCCCAGCATTTT.